One and the same sample provided the 18 T cell receptor beta chains below, sequenced in a study of human T cells and chemical hapten exposure. Regarding time point: patch test 1, 2 weeks after DPC sensitization. Specified treatment: therapeutic diphenylcyclopropenone sensitization with weekly scalp DPC. In TCRdb, the RACE reads were re-called with MiXCR into one record per CDR3 protein. The sample includes roughly 360,000 distinct CDR3 sequences, roughly 5% of them seen just once. Sequences were derived from whole blood, sampled in connection with sensitization to the hapten diphenylcyclopropenone (DPC). The receptor source for this set is a woman in her fifties or sixties with alopecia areata. Some clones in this sample may be carry-over from other donors' samples.

This clonotype was counted ten times or more. J is TRBJ2-3 and V is TRBV6-6; D unclear. V lost 6 bases to trimming and J lost 2 bases, with 9 bases between them. The CDR3 is 13 amino acids. The germline gives CDR1 MNHNY, CDR2 SVGAGI (reference sequence). The CDR3 DNA is TGTGCCAGCAGGGACGGATCCACAGATACGCAGTATTTT. Translation gives CASRDGSTDTQYF.

This clonotype was seen ten or more times. V usage is TRBV28 and J usage is TRBJ2-6; D call uncertain. The CDR3 loop spans 16 amino acids. Germline CDR1 MDHEN, CDR2 SYDVKM. Trimming left V 10 bases short and J 0 bases short, with 16 bases between. In DNA, the CDR3 is TGTGCCACCAAGGTTGTAGGAGTCTCTGGGGCCAACGTCCTGACTTTC. Translation gives CATKVVGVSGANVLTF.

This clonotype has ten or more counts. The chain couples TRBV29-1 to TRBJ2-1; D perhaps matches TRBD1 (6 bases). The V gene's germline CDR1 is SQVTM and CDR2 ANQGSEA. The CDR3 length is 13 residues. Trimming pared 4 bases from V and 8 bases from J, leaving 15 bases between. CDR3 nucleotides: TGCAGCGTTGGAGCAGGGGTCACGGATGAGCAGTTCTTC. It is translated as CSVGAGVTDEQFF.

In its sample, this clonotype was seen many times. The chain carries TRBV6-5 and TRBJ1-1, with 12 positions matching TRBD1. V shed 4 bases and J 0 bases; nucleotides not matched to a gene: 12. Germline V lookup: CDR1 MNHEY, CDR2 SVGAGI. This CDR3 comprises 19 residues. The CDR3 here is CASSSPKSGTGGMNTEAFF. CDR3 nucleotide sequence: TGTGCCAGCAGTTCCCCCAAGTCCGGGACAGGGGGCATGAACACTGAAGCTTTCTTT.

This clonotype showed up many times. V gene TRBV7-9 combines with J gene TRBJ2-7; a weak D match, TRBD1 (6 bases). There are 16 residues in the CDR3. V shed 8 bases and J shed 2 bases, with 22 bases lying between them. Per the germline V gene, CDR1 is SEHNR and CDR2 is FQNEAQ (reference sequence). CDR3 sequence (DNA): TGTGCCAGCTTTGATGGCCAGGGGCAGGGAACCTACGAGCAGTACTTC. As protein: CASFDGQGQGTYEQYF.

This chain joins TRBV13 and TRBJ2-3; D is unresolved. The CDR3 loop spans 14 amino acids. V lost 3 bases, J lost 3 bases, and 10 bases lay in between. Germline V lookup: CDR1 PRHDT, CDR2 FYEKMQ (reference sequence). The CDR3 DNA reads as TGTGCCAGCAGCTTGGGTCTCCAAACAGATACGCAGTATTTT. This sequence encodes CASSLGLQTDTQYF.

This clonotype came up many times. This chain connects TRBV5-1 to TRBJ1-6, with D perhaps TRBD1 (5 bases). Between the trimmed V and J ends, which lost 0 bases and 9 bases, there was a span of 13 bases. CDR1 and CDR2 from the germline V gene are SGHRS and YFSETQ. The CDR3 runs 15 residues. Here the CDR3 reads CASSLVAGKGSPLHF. The CDR3 region has the DNA TGCGCCAGCAGCTTGGTCGCAGGGAAAGGTTCACCCCTCCACTTT. Full variable domain (remainder filled in from reference TRBV5-1 and TRBJ1-6): KAGVTQTPRYLIKTRGQQVTLSCSPISGHRSVSWYQQTPGQGLQFLFEYFSETQRNKGNFPGRFSGRQFSNSRSEMNVSTLELGDSALYLCASSLVAGKGSPLHFGNGTRLTVT.

This clonotype was seen many times. This sequence joins TRBV5-1 and TRBJ1-6; 8 bases agree with TRBD1. Per germline, CDR1 SGHRS and CDR2 YFSETQ. Germline trimming cut 0 bases from V and 7 bases from J; bases unmatched to any gene: 6. The CDR3 totals 16 residues. CDR3 sequence: CASSLETGDPNSPLHF. CDR3 sequence (DNA): TGCGCCAGCAGCTTGGAGACAGGGGACCCAAATTCACCCCTCCACTTT.

The chain carries TRBV12-3 or TRBV12-4 and TRBJ2-2; the D is unclear. The V gene lost 10 bases and the J gene lost 6 bases, with 9 bases spanning the gap. The CDR3 runs to 11 residues. This chain's CDR3 is CAISSAGELFF. CDR3 sequence (DNA): TGTGCCATCTCTTCGGCCGGGGAGCTGTTTTTT.

This clonotype occurred many times. The chain has TRBV2 and TRBJ1-5, with no clear D. Germline lookup yields CDR1 SNHLY and CDR2 FYNNEI. V was trimmed by 7 bases and J by 8 bases, leaving 24 bases between them. The CDR3 has 16 residues. DNA for the CDR3: TGTGCCAGCACCAATGTCGGAACCGGGAACCTTAAGCCCCAGCATTTT. Protein sequence: CASTNVGTGNLKPQHF.

In its sample, this clonotype was seen many times. In DNA, the CDR3 is TGTGCCAGCAGTGAACATGCAGGGGGACTTGAGTCCCAGCATTTT. Translation: CASSEHAGGLESQHF. V and J are TRBV25-1 and TRBJ1-5; TRBD1 agrees at 7 bases. Looked up from germline, CDR1 is MGHDK and CDR2 is SYGVNS. This CDR3 spans 15 amino acids. V was pared by 2 bases and J by 11 bases, with 12 bases of the junction left unmatched.

This clonotype was seen many times. The chain is built from TRBV12-3 or TRBV12-4 and TRBJ2-5; a weak D match, TRBD1 (5 bases). CDR3 size: 15 residues. Trimming pared 6 bases from V and 6 bases from J, leaving 20 bases between. In nucleotides, the CDR3 is TGTGCCAGCAGCTCCCTAGGGGTCCGCCCGAAGACCCAGTACTTC. This gives the protein CASSSLGVRPKTQYF.

A few counts support this clonotype. The chain is built from TRBV5-1 and TRBJ2-2, with TRBD1 matching over 9 bases. Trimming at V came to 4 bases and at J to 1 base, leaving 5 bases not matched to a gene. Germline V lookup: CDR1 SGHRS, CDR2 YFSETQ. The CDR3 is 16 amino acids. CDR3 bases: TGCGCCAGCAGCCGGACGGGACAGGGGAACACCGGGGAGCTGTTTTTT. Protein product: CASSRTGQGNTGELFF.

This clonotype has a count of ten or more. This CDR3 is CSARTGTGANVLTF. DNA of the CDR3: TGCAGCGCCAGAACCGGGACGGGGGCCAACGTCCTGACTTTC. The chain has TRBV29-1 and TRBJ2-6; D tentatively fits TRBD1 or TRBD2 (5 bases each). Germline CDR1 reads SQVTM; CDR2 reads ANQGSEA. The CDR3 loop spans 14 amino acids. With 7 bases removed from V and 4 bases from J, the gap between germline ends came to 14 bases. Looking up the rest from reference TRBV29-1 and TRBJ2-6 gives the full variable domain: SAVISQKPSRDICQRGTSLTIQCQVDSQVTMMFWYRQQPGQSLTLIATANQGSEATYESGFVIDKFPISRPNLTFSTLTVSNMSPEDSSIYLCSARTGTGANVLTFGAGSRLTVL.

This clonotype was seen ten or more times. The chain uses TRBV20-1 and TRBJ1-6; TRBD1 matches at 9 bases. The germline V gene encodes CDR1 DFQATT and CDR2 SNEGSKA (reference sequence). The CDR3 has 16 residues. J lost 7 bases, V lost 0 bases, and 7 bases had no gene match. The CDR3 reads CSARDTDRGENSPLHF. Written as DNA, the CDR3 is TGCAGTGCTAGAGATACGGACAGGGGTGAGAATTCACCCCTCCACTTT.

This clonotype was picked up a small number of times. J is TRBJ1-2 and V is TRBV13; a possible D gene is TRBD1 (5 bases). Germline CDR1 PRHDT, CDR2 FYEKMQ (reference sequence). The CDR3 consists of 13 residues. V was pared by 6 bases and J by 4 bases, with 12 bases between. CDR3 protein: CASRKGQVYGYTF. CDR3 in DNA: TGTGCCAGCAGAAAGGGGCAGGTCTATGGCTACACCTTC. The full variable domain, in which reference TRBV13 and TRBJ1-2 provide the parts outside the CDR3, is AAGVIQSPRHLIKEKRETATLKCYPIPRHDTVYWYQQGPGQDPQFLISFYEKMQSDKGSIPDRFSAQQFSDYHSELNMSSLELGDSALYFCASRKGQVYGYTFGSGTRLTVV.

This clonotype has more than one count but fewer than ten. This chain links TRBV7-2 with TRBJ1-1; possibly TRBD1 for D (5 bases). Germline V lookup: CDR1 SGHTA, CDR2 FQGNSA. This CDR3 is built from 13 residues. V was trimmed by 5 bases and J by 4 bases, leaving 11 bases between them. The CDR3 here is CASSAEGFTEAFF. The CDR3 DNA is TGTGCCAGCAGCGCAGAGGGGTTCACTGAAGCTTTCTTT.

This chain links TRBV11-2 with TRBJ2-6; perhaps TRBD1 as D (6 bases). Germline values: CDR1 SGHAT, CDR2 FQNNGV. Trimming stripped 5 bases from V and 0 bases from J, with 11 bases between. The CDR3 contains 16 residues. The CDR3 is CASSPGQRSGANVLTF. The CDR3 DNA reads as TGTGCCAGCAGCCCCGGACAGCGCTCTGGGGCCAACGTCCTGACTTTC.